The T cell receptor beta chain under discussion was sequenced for a study of cytomegalovirus exposure and HLA in healthy donors. The overall study: The Caucasian-associated ancestry cluster held 65% to 85% of under 450 genotyped donors.

For this clone: Its cognate antigen is unknown.

V lost 6 bases, J lost 3 bases, and 15 bases lay in between. Germline CDR1 is SGHTA and CDR2 is FQGNSA. The CDR3 spans 15 residues. This PCR relied on a set of 60 Vbeta primers and 13 Jbeta primers. Measured with immunoSEQ multiplex PCR; TCRdb has only the in-frame clones, and not every one. The sample lists some 170,000 clones; about 65% were seen once. Study-level results: Reports indicated that the classifier achieved high specificity and sensitivity in diagnosing cytomegalovirus status.

The specimen sequenced was PBMCs. This TCR was recovered from a woman aged 25 to 39 in good health and CMV-seronegative. The chain recombines TRBV7-2 with TRBJ2-1, with D possibly being TRBD2 (5 bases). The CDR3 sequence: CASRHRASIYNEQFF. For the CDR3, the DNA is TGTGCCAGCAGACATAGGGCTAGCATCTACAATGAGCAGTTCTTC.